This T cell receptor beta chain was sequenced in a study of response to subunit inactivated influenza vaccine. This clonotype was detected many times. The CDR3 runs to 11 residues. The V gene lost 3 bases and the J gene lost 1 base, with 0 bases spanning the gap. Germline CDR1 and CDR2: SNHLY and FYNNEI. TCRdb used MiXCR to reprocess the RT-PCR reads, holding one entry per CDR3 protein. The sample includes under 200,000 distinct CDR3 sequences, about 10% seen only once; the top ten take roughly 33%. The TCR was taken from a man aged 50 to 69 who received an inactivated influenza vaccine. V usage is TRBV2 and J usage is TRBJ1-1; D is unclear. The sample here was CD8+ T cells sorted from PBMCs, taken less than 30 months after vaccination. CDR3 amino acids: CASSENTEAFF. The DNA of the CDR3 is TGTGCCAGCAGTGAGAACACTGAAGCTTTCTTT.